Sequencing of this TCR beta chain was carried out in a study of somatic mutations in cytotoxic T cells in rheumatoid arthritis. Germline lookup yields CDR1 SGHVS and CDR2 FNYEAQ. The CDR3 is 15 amino acids. Sequencing used immunoSEQ multiplex PCR; TCRdb keeps in-frame clones, though not all of them. Seen here are approximately 21,000 clones, 80% to 90% observed once, and the top ten hold about 3.5%. The chain employs TRBV7-6 and TRBJ2-5; 9 nucleotides match TRBD1. The last part of the DNA fits TRBJ2-7 better; the J call may be wrong. The sample was CD8+ T cells sorted from blood. This sequence originates from an adult with rheumatoid arthritis. DNA for the CDR3: TGTGCCAGCAGCTTATCGGGACAGGGCCCCTACGAGCAGTACTTC. Translated: CASSLSGQGPYEQYF.